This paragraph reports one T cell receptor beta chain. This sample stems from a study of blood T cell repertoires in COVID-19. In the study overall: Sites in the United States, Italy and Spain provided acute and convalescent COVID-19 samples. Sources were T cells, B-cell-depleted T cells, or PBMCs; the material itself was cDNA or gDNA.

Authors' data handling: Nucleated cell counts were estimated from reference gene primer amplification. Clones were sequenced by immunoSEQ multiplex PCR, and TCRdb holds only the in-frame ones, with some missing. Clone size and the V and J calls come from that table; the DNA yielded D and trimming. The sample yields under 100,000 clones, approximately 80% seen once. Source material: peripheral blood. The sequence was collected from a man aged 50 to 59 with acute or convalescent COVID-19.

The CDR3 here is CASSEQLTTGELFF. CDR3 coding DNA: TGTGCCAGCAGTGAACAACTTACCACCGGGGAGCTGTTTTTT. This chain uses TRBV2 with TRBJ2-2; no reliable D call. The ends were cut back, 2 bases at V and 4 bases at J, with 8 bases in the middle. This CDR3 is 14 amino acids long. CDR1 is SNHLY, CDR2 FYNNEI, per germline.